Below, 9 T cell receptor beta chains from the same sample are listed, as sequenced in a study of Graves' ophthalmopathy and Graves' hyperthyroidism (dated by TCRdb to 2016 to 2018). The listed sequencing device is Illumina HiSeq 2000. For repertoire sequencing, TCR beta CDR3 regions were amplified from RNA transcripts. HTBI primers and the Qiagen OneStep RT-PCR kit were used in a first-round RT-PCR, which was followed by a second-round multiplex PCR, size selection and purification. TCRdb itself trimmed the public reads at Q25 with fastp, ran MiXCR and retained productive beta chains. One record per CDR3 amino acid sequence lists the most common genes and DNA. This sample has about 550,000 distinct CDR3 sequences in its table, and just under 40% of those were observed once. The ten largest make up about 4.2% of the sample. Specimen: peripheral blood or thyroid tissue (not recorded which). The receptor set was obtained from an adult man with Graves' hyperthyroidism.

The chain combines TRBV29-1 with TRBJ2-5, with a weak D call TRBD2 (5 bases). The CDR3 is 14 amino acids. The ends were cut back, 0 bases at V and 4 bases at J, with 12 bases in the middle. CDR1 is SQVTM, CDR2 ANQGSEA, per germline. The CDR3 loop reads CSVEEGGLGETQYF. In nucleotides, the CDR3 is TGCAGCGTTGAAGAGGGCGGGTTGGGAGAGACCCAGTACTTC.

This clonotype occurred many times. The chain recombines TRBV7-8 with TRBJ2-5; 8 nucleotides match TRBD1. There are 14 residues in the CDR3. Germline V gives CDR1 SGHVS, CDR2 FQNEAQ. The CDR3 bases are TGTGCTTCACGACAGGGGAGGTACCAAGAGACCCAGTACTTC. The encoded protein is CASRQGRYQETQYF.

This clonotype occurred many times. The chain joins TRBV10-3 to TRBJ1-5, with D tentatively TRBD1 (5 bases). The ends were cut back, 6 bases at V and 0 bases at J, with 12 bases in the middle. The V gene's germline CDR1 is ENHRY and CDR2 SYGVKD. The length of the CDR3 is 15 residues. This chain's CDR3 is CAISTRGLSNQPQHF. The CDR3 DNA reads TGTGCCATCAGCACCCGGGGCCTTAGCAATCAGCCCCAGCATTTT.

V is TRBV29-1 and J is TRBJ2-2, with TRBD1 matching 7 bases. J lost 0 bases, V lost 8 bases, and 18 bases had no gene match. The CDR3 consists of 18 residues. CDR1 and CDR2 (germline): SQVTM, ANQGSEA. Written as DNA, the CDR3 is TGCAGCATTCAGGTTCCCGCCGGGACAGAGGCGAACACCGGGGAGCTGTTTTTT. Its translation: CSIQVPAGTEANTGELFF.

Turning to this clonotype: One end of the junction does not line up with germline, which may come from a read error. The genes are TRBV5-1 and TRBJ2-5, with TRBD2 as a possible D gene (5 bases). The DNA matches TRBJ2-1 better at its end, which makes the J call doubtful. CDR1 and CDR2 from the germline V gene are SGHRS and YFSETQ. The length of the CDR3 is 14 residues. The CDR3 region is CASSLGGSKDEQFF. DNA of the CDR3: TGTGCCAGCAGCTTAGGTGGGAGTAAGGATGAGCAGTTCTTC.

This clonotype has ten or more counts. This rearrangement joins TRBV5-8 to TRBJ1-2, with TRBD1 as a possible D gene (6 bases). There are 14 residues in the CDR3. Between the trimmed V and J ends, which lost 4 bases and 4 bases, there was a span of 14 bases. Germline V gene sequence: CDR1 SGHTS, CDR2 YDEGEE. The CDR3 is CASSRQDSGYGYTF. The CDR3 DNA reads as TGTGCCAGCAGCCGGCAGGACAGTGGCTATGGCTACACCTTC. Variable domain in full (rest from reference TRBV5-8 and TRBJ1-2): EAGVTQSPTHLIKTRGQQATLRCSPISGHTSVYWYQQALGLGLQFLLWYDEGEERNRGNFPPRFSGRQFPNYSSELNVNALELEDSALYLCASSRQDSGYGYTFGSGTRLTVV.

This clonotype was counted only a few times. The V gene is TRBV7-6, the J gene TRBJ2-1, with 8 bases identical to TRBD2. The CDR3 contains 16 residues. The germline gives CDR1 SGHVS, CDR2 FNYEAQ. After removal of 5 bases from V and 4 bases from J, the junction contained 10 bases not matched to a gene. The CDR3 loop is CASSRVRTGGYNEQFF. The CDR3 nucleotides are TGTGCCAGCAGCCGCGTGCGGACGGGGGGGTACAATGAGCAGTTCTTC. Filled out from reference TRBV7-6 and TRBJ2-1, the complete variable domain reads GAGVSQSPRYKVTKRGQDVALRCDPISGHVSLYWYRQALGQGPEFLTYFNYEAQQDKSGLPNDRFSAERPEGSISTLTIQRTEQRDSAMYRCASSRVRTGGYNEQFFGPGTRLTVL.

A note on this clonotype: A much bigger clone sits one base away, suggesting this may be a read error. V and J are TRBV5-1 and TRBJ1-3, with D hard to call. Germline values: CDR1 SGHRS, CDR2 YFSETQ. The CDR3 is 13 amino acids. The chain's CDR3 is CASSVSDGNTTYF. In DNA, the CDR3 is TGCGCCAGCAGCGTCTCTGATGGAAACACCACATATTTT. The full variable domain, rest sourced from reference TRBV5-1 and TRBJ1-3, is KAGVTQTPRYLIKTRGQQVTLSCSPISGHRSVSWYQQTPGQGLQFLFEYFSETQRNKGNFPGRFSGRQFSNSRSEMNVSTLELGDSALYLCASSVSDGNTTYFGEGSWLTVV.

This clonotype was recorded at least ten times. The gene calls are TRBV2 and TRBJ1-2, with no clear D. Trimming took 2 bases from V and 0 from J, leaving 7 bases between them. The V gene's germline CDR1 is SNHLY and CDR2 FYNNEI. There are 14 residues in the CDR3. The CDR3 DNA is TGTGCCAGCAGTGAATCAGCAGCTAACTATGGCTACACCTTC. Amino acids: CASSESAANYGYTF.